This passage covers 11 T cell receptor beta chains from one sample sequenced in a study of spatial heterogeneity in lung cancer. These receptors lack a known antigen. Time point of the sample: sample taken at primary tumor resection. TCRdb re-analysed the 5' RACE reads in MiXCR, keeping a single row per CDR3 protein. The table lists around 790 distinct CDR3 sequences, approximately 6.7% of them singletons. Points from the study as a whole: In tumors, expanded intratumoral alpha and beta TCR counts tracked mutation counts.

Sequenced material: lung tumor tissue, taken at surgery. Receptor source: a female donor with early-stage non-small cell lung cancer.

In its sample, this clonotype ranks as large (0.1 to 1%). Since the library was made to target alpha chains, this beta chain is a stray read and its abundance is not meaningful. The rearrangement uses TRBV14 and TRBJ2-1, with D maybe TRBD2 (6 bases). The ends were cut back, 1 base at V and 8 bases at J, with 18 bases in the middle. CDR1 is SGHDN, CDR2 FVKESK, per germline. This CDR3 has 16 amino acids. This chain's CDR3 is CASSQARDFLFDEQFF. The CDR3 DNA reads TGTGCCAGCAGCCAAGCTCGGGACTTCTTGTTTGATGAGCAGTTCTTC.

This clonotype was picked up a small number of times. Since the library was made to target alpha chains, this beta chain is a stray read and its abundance is not meaningful. The chain recombines TRBV7-9 with TRBJ2-1, with D perhaps TRBD1 (5 bases). Germline V gene sequence: CDR1 SEHNR, CDR2 FQNEAQ (reference sequence). V dropped 2 bases and J dropped 10 bases, with 12 bases sitting between them. This CDR3 has 13 residues. The CDR3 DNA reads as TGTGCCAGCAGCTTAACCCAGGGTGCAGAGCAGTTCTTC. It encodes CASSLTQGAEQFF.

This clonotype is medium-sized (0.01 to 0.1%) within its sample. Found in a library prepared for alpha chains, this beta chain is an off-target read, and its abundance has little meaning. The rearrangement uses TRBV27 and TRBJ1-3, with 7 nucleotides matching TRBD1. Germline loops: CDR1 MNHEY, CDR2 SMNVEV (reference sequence). V gave up 3 bases and J gave up 10 bases; unmatched junction bases: 0. The CDR3 sequence is 11 residues long. The CDR3 is CASSLDRTIYF. The CDR3 DNA reads as TGTGCCAGCAGTTTGGACAGGACCATATATTTT.

By sample fraction, this clonotype is medium-sized. This beta chain is off target for a library built for alpha chains, so its abundance means little. The chain uses TRBV7-8 and TRBJ1-2; TRBD1 might be the D (6 bases). CDR3 size: 12 residues. Germline CDR1 and CDR2: SGHVS and FQNEAQ. V lost 5 bases, J lost 5 bases, and 9 bases lay in between. CDR3 coding DNA: TGTGCCAGCAGCAATGGACAGTATGGCTACACCTTC. This codes for CASSNGQYGYTF.

This clonotype qualifies as large. For a library built for alpha chains, this beta chain is a stray read; little rests on its size. This chain links TRBV11-2 with TRBJ1-6; weak D call: TRBD1 (5 bases). V was clipped by 3 bases and J by 0 bases, with 9 bases between them. Germline assignment: CDR1 SGHAT and CDR2 FQNNGV. CDR3 length: 16 amino acids. The CDR3 region is CASSFGHSSYNSPLHF. CDR3 coding DNA: TGTGCCAGCAGCTTCGGACACAGCTCCTATAATTCACCCCTCCACTTT. Full variable domain (outside the CDR3, taken from reference TRBV11-2 and TRBJ1-6): EAGVAQSPRYKIIEKRQSVAFWCNPISGHATLYWYQQILGQGPKLLIQFQNNGVVDDSQLPKDRFSAERLKGVDSTLKIQPAKLEDSAVYLCASSFGHSSYNSPLHFGNGTRLTVT.

In its sample, this clonotype ranks as medium-sized. This beta chain appears as a stray read in a library generated for alpha chains; its size is not informative. The chain couples TRBV5-1 to TRBJ2-1; 9 positions match TRBD2. The CDR3 runs 16 residues. From germline, CDR1 is SGHRS and CDR2 YFSETQ. The trim removed 7 bases at V and 2 bases at J, leaving 10 bases unmatched. The CDR3 region is CASLIAGAKTYNEQFF. The CDR3, as DNA: TGCGCCAGCCTGATAGCGGGAGCGAAAACCTACAATGAGCAGTTCTTC.

Judged by abundance, this clonotype is medium-sized. This beta chain was picked up by a library intended for alpha chains and is off target, so its count carries little meaning. The J gene is TRBJ2-3, the V gene TRBV29-1; D might be TRBD1 or TRBD2, each matching 5 bases. The CDR3 has 12 residues. The germline CDR1 and CDR2 sequences are SQVTM and ANQGSEA. V lost 3 bases and J 4 bases, leaving 8 bases between the germline ends. The CDR3 loop is CSVEGTADTQYF. The CDR3 DNA reads as TGCAGCGTTGAGGGGACGGCAGATACGCAGTATTTT.

This clonotype is classed as medium-sized. For a library built for alpha chains, this beta chain is a stray read; little rests on its size. V is TRBV7-2 and J is TRBJ1-2; TRBD1 agrees at 11 bases. The germline V gene encodes CDR1 SGHTA and CDR2 FQGNSA. V gave up 5 bases and J gave up 4 bases; unmatched junction bases: 6. The CDR3 sequence is 15 residues long. CDR3 amino acids: CASSPRTGGGYGYTF. DNA of the CDR3: TGTGCCAGCAGCCCCCGGACAGGGGGCGGCTATGGCTACACCTTC.

By share, this clonotype counts as medium-sized. This beta chain is a stray sequence in a library constructed for alpha chains; its clone size is not meaningful. The genes are TRBV7-8 and TRBJ2-7, with 11 bases fitting TRBD2. Trimming took 1 base from V and 3 from J; bases not matched to a gene: 2. Germline CDR1 is SGHVS and CDR2 is FQNEAQ. There are 15 residues in the CDR3. The CDR3 nucleotides are TGTGCCAGCAGCTTAGGACTAGCGGGAAACTACGAGCAGTACTTC. It specifies CASSLGLAGNYEQYF. The whole variable domain, filled in from reference TRBV7-8 and TRBJ2-7, reads GAGVSQSPRYKVAKRGQDVALRCDPISGHVSLFWYQQALGQGPEFLTYFQNEAQLDKSGLPSDRFFAERPEGSVSTLKIQRTQQEDSAVYLCASSLGLAGNYEQYFGPGTRLTVT.

This clonotype has at least ten counts. In a library made to pick up alpha chains, this beta chain is a stray read with a size that means little. V and J are TRBV10-2 and TRBJ1-2; tentatively, D is TRBD1 (6 bases). The ends were cut back, 4 bases at V and 4 bases at J, with 22 bases in the middle. The CDR3 covers 17 residues. The germline V gene encodes CDR1 WSHSY and CDR2 SAAADI. The CDR3 protein is CASSGSGTGASIYGYTF. CDR3 sequence (DNA): TGCGCCAGCAGTGGGTCGGGGACGGGGGCCAGTATCTATGGCTACACCTTC.

By proportion, this clonotype is medium-sized. Little can be read into the size of this beta chain, an off-target read in a library designed for alpha chains. The rearrangement joins TRBV4-3 to TRBJ2-2; TRBD2 aligns across 11 bases. CDR3 length: 17 amino acids. The V and J ends lost 5 bases and 2 bases, in that order; junction bases with no gene match: 7. In germline, CDR1 is LGHNA, CDR2 YSLEER. For the CDR3, the DNA is TGCGCCAGCAGCACCCGCACTAGCGGGAGAAACACCGGGGAGCTGTTTTTT. It translates to CASSTRTSGRNTGELFF.